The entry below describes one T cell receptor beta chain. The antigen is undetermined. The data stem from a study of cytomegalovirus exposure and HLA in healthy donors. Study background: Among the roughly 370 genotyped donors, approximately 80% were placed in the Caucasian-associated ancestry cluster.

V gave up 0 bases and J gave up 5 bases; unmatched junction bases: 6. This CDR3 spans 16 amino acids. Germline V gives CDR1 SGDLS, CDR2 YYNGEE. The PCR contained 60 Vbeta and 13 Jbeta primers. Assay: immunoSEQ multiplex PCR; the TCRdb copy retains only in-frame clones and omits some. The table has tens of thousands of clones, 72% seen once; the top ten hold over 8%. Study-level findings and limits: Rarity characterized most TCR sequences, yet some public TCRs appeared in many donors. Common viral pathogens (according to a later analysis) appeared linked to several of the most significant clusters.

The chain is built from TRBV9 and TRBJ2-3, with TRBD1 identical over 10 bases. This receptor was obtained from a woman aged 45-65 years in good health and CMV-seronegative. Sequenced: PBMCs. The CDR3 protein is CASSVEGGQGRDTQYF. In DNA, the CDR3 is TGTGCCAGCAGCGTAGAAGGGGGACAGGGGAGAGATACGCAGTATTTT. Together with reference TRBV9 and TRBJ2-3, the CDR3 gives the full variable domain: DSGVTQTPKHLITATGQRVTLRCSPRSGDLSVYWYQQSLDQGLQFLIQYYNGEERAKGNILERFSAQQFPDLHSELNLSSLELGDSALYFCASSVEGGQGRDTQYFGPGTRLTVL.